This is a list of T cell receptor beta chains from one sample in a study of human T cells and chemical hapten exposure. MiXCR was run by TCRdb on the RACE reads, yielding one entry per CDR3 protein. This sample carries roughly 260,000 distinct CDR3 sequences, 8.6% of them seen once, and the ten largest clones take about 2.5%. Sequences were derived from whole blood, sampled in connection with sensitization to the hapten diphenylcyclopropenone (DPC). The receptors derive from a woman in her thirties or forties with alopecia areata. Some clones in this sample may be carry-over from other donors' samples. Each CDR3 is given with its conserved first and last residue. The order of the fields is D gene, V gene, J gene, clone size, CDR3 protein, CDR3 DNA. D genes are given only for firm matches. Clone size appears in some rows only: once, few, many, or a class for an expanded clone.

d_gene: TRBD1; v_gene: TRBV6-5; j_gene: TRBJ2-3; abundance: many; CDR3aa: CASSGTQGHTQYF; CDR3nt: TGTGCCAGCAGTGGTACACAGGGGCATACGCAGTATTTT
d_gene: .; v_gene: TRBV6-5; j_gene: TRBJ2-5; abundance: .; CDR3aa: CASSYSSRLGETQYF; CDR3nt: TGTGCCAGCAGTTACTCGAGCAGGTTGGGGGAGACCCAGTACTTC
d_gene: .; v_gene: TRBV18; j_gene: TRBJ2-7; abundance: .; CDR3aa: CASSLLAQSGFGEQYF; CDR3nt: TGTGCCAGCTCACTCCTTGCCCAGTCTGGGTTCGGCGAGCAGTACTTC
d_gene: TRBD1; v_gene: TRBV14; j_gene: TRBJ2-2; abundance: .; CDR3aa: CASSPPGTGGELFF; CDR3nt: TGTGCCAGCAGCCCTCCGGGGACAGGCGGGGAGCTGTTTTTT
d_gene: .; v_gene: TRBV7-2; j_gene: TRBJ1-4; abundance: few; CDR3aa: CASSLDGATNEKLFF; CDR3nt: TGTGCCAGCAGCTTAGACGGTGCAACTAATGAAAAACTGTTTTTT
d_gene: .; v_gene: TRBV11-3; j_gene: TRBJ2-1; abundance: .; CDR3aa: CASSPRVAGGEQFF; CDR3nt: TGTGCCAGCAGCCCAAGGGTGGCTGGGGGTGAGCAGTTCTTC
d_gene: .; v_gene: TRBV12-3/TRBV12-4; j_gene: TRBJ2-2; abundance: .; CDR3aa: CASNPIGGTGELFF; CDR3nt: TGTGCCAGCAACCCTATAGGGGGTACCGGGGAGCTGTTTTTT
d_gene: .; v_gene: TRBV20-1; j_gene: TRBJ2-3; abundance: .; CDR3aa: CSARDRAGTFTDTQYF; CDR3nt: TGCAGTGCTAGAGATAGGGCAGGGACTTTCACAGATACGCAGTATTTT
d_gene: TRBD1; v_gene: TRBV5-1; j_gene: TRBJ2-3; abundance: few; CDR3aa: CASSYGQGLDTQYF; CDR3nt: TGCGCCAGCAGCTATGGACAGGGCCTAGATACGCAGTATTTT
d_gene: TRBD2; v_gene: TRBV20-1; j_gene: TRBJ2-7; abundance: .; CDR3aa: CSARDEREGHLGEQYF; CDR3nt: TGCAGTGCTAGAGATGAGCGGGAGGGCCACTTGGGCGAGCAGTACTTC
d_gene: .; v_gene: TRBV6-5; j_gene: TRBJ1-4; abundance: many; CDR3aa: CAVGGGAEKLFF; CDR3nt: TGTGCCGTGGGCGGGGGAGCTGAAAAACTGTTTTTT
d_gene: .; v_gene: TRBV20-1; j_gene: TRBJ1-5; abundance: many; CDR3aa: CSASPGNQPQHF; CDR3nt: TGCAGTGCTAGTCCAGGCAATCAGCCCCAGCATTTT
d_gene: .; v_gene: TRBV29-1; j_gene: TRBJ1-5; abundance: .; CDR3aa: CSVEWGVQPQHF; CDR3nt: TGCAGCGTTGAATGGGGCGTGCAGCCCCAGCATTTT
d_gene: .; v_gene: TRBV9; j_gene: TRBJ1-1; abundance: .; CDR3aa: CASSVEARTEAFF; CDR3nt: TGTGCCAGCAGCGTAGAGGCCAGGACTGAAGCTTTCTTT
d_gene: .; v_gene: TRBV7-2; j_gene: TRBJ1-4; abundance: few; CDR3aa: CASSLGQAGEKLFF; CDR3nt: TGTGCCAGCAGCTTAGGACAGGCGGGGGAAAAACTGTTTTTT
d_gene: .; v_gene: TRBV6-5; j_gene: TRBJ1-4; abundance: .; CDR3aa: CASSYLGAGGEKLFF; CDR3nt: TGTGCCAGCAGTTACCTTGGCGCGGGTGGCGAAAAACTGTTTTTT
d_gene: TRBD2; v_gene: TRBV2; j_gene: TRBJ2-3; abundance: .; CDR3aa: CASRDGLAAGTDTQYF; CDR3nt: TGTGCCAGCCGGGACGGACTAGCGGCCGGCACAGATACGCAGTATTTT
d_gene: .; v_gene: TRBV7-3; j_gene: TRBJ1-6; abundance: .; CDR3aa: CASSLGDAGYSPLHF; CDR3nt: TGTGCCAGCAGCTTGGGGGACGCCGGGTATTCACCCCTCCACTTT
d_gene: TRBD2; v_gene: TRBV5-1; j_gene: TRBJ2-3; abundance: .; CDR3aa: CASSALPTSGSRDTQYF; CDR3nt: TGCGCCAGCAGCGCGTTACCGACTAGCGGGAGTAGAGATACGCAGTATTTT
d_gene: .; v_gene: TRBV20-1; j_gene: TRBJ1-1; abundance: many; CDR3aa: CSARGRGRTEAFF; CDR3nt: TGCAGTGCTAGGGGCAGGGGCCGCACTGAAGCTTTCTTT
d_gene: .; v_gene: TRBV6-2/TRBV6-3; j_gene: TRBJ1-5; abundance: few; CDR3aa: CASRDSPIAIHQPQHF; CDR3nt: TGTGCCAGCAGGGACAGCCCCATAGCAATACATCAGCCCCAGCATTTT
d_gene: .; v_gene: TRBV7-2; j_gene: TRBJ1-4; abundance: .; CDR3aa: CASSLIGAANEKLFF; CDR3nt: TGTGCCAGCAGCTTAATAGGGGCGGCTAATGAAAAACTGTTTTTT
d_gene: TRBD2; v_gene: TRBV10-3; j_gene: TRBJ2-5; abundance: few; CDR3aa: CAISVTSGQETQYF; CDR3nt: TGTGCCATCAGTGTAACTAGCGGACAAGAGACCCAGTACTTC
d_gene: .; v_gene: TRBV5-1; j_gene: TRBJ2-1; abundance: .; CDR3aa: CASKIGGRSSVEQFF; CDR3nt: TGCGCCAGCAAAATTGGGGGGCGAAGTAGTGTTGAGCAGTTCTTC
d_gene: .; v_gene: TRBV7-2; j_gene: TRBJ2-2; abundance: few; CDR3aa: CASSLSGPNTGELFF; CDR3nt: TGTGCCAGCAGCTTGAGCGGGCCGAACACCGGGGAGCTGTTTTTT
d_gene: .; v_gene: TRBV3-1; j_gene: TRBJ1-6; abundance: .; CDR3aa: CASSQGSGSPLHF; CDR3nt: TGTGCCAGCAGCCAAGGATCGGGGTCACCCCTCCACTTT
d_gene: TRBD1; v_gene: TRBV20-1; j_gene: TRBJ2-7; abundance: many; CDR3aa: CSARRDRGRGSGKGREQYF; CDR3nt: TGCAGTGCTAGACGAGACAGGGGGCGAGGTAGCGGGAAGGGAAGGGAGCAGTACTTC
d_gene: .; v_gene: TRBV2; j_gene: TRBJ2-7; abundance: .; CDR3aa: CASNAGPLSEQYF; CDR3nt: TGTGCCAGCAACGCAGGGCCGCTGAGCGAGCAGTACTTC
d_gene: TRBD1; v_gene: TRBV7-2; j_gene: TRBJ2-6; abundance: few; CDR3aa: CASSALPGQGGSGANVLTF; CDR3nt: TGTGCCAGCAGCGCGTTACCAGGACAGGGGGGCTCTGGGGCCAACGTCCTGACTTTC
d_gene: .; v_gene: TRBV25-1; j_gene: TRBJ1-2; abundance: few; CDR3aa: CASSLQDGYGYTF; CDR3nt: TGTGCCAGCAGCCTCCAGGACGGCTATGGCTACACCTTC
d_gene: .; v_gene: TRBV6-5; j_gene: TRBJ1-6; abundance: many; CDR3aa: CASSYKSGGFLHF; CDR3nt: TGTGCCAGCAGTTACAAATCGGGGGGCTTCCTCCACTTT
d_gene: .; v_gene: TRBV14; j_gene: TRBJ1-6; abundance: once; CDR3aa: CSSNQDSALGSPLHF; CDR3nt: TGTTCCAGCAACCAAGACTCGGCCCTCGGTTCACCCCTCCACTTT
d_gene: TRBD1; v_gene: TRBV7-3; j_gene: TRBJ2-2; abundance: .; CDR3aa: CASSKGATGELFF; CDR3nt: TGTGCCAGCAGCAAGGGGGCCACCGGGGAGCTGTTTTTT
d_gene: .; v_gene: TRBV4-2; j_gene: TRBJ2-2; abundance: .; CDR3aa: CASSRKFLNTGELFF; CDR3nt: TGTGCCAGCAGCCGGAAATTTTTGAACACCGGGGAGCTGTTTTTT
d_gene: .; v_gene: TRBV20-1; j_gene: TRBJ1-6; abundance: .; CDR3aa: CSARDEWEVGSRSPLHF; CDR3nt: TGCAGTGCTAGAGACGAATGGGAGGTTGGAAGTAGATCACCCCTCCACTTT
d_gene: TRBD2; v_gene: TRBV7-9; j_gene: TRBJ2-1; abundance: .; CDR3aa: CASSLSGGSSYNEQFF; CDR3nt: TGTGCCAGCAGCTTAAGCGGGGGAAGCTCCTACAATGAGCAGTTCTTC
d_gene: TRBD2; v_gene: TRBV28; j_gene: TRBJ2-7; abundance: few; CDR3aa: CAIGGLAGPYEQYF; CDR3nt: TGTGCCATCGGAGGGCTAGCGGGCCCCTACGAGCAGTACTTC
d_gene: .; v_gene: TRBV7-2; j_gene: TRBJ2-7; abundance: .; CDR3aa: CASSLAQGYPPYEQYF; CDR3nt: TGTGCCAGCAGCTTAGCGCAGGGTTATCCGCCCTACGAGCAGTACTTC
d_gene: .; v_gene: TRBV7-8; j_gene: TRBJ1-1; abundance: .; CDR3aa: CASSPIIGSLEAFF; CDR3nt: TGTGCCAGCAGCCCTATTATTGGGTCCCTAGAAGCTTTCTTT
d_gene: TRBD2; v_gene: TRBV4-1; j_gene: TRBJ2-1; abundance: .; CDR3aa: CASSQEGRGRSSYNEQFF; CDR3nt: TGCGCCAGCAGCCAAGAGGGCCGCGGGAGGAGCTCCTACAATGAGCAGTTCTTC
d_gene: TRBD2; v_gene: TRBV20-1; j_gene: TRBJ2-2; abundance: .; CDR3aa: CSARDRRLADTGELFF; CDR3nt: TGCAGTGCTAGAGATCGGCGGCTAGCGGACACCGGGGAGCTGTTTTTT
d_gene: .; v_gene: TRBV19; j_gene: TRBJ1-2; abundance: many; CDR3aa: CASSPMGLNYGYTF; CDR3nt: TGTGCCAGTAGCCCCATGGGCCTGAACTATGGCTACACCTTC
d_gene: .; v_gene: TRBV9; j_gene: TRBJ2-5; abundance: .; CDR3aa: CASSVVGGQETQYF; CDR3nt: TGTGCCAGCAGCGTAGTGGGGGGCCAAGAGACCCAGTACTTC
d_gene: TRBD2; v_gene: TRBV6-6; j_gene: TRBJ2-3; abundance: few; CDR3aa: CASRPTGGSGRVDTQYF; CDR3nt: TGTGCCAGCAGACCCACCGGAGGTAGCGGGAGGGTTGATACGCAGTATTTT
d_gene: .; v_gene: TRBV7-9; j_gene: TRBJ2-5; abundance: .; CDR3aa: CASSSRGAETQYF; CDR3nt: TGTGCCAGCAGCTCTAGAGGGGCTGAGACCCAGTACTTC
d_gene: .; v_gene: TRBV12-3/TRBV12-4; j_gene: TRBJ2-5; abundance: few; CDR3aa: CASSPLATIEQETQYF; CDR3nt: TGTGCCAGCAGCCCACTTGCTACAATAGAGCAAGAGACCCAGTACTTC
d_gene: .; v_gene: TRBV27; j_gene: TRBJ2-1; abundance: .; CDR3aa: CASSLLGGRRHNEQFF; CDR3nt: TGTGCCAGCAGCCTTTTAGGGGGAAGAAGGCACAATGAGCAGTTCTTC
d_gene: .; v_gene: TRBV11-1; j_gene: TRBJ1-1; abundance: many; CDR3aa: CASSLASGAIMNTEAFF; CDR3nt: TGTGCCAGCAGCTTGGCGTCAGGGGCTATCATGAACACTGAAGCTTTCTTT
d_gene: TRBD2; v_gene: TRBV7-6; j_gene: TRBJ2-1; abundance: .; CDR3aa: CASSQVAGRAYNEQFF; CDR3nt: TGTGCCAGCAGCCAAGTAGCGGGGAGGGCCTACAATGAGCAGTTCTTC
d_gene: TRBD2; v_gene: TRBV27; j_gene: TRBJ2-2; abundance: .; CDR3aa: CASSTAPWVAGEGGELFF; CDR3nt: TGTGCCAGCAGTACCGCTCCTTGGGTAGCGGGAGAGGGCGGGGAGCTGTTTTTT
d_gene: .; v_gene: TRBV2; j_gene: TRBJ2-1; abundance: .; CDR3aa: CASRPMAASYNEQFF; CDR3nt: TGTGCCAGCAGGCCTATGGCGGCCTCCTACAATGAGCAGTTCTTC
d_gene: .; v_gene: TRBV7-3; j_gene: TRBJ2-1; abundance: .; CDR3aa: CASSSIRLQAPSYNEQFF; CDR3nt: TGTGCCAGCAGTTCTATTAGACTACAGGCGCCCTCCTACAATGAGCAGTTCTTC
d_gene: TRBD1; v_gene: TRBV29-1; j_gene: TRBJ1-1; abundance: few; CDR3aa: CSAGTGRDTEAFF; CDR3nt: TGCAGCGCCGGGACAGGTCGAGACACTGAAGCTTTCTTT
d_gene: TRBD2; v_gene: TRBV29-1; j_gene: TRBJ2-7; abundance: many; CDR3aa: CSVVLSILAGGYEQYF; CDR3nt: TGCAGCGTGGTTTTGTCGATACTAGCGGGAGGCTACGAGCAGTACTTC
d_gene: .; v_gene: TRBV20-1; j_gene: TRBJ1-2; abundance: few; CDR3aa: CSARDIAGLDGYTF; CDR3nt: TGCAGTGCTAGAGATATCGCAGGGTTGGATGGCTACACCTTC
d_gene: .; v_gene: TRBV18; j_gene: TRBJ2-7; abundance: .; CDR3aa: CASSLSATYEQYF; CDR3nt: TGTGCCAGCTCACTATCTGCGACCTACGAGCAGTACTTC
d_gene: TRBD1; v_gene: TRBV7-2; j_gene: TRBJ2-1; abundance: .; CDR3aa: CASSTDRGLYNEQFF; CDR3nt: TGTGCCAGCAGTACGGACAGGGGACTGTACAATGAGCAGTTCTTC
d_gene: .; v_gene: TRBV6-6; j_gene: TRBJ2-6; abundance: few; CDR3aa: CASSYSKQLSGANVLTF; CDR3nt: TGTGCCAGCAGTTACTCAAAACAGCTTTCTGGGGCCAACGTCCTGACTTTC